This T cell receptor beta chain appears in the sequencing data of a study of T cell responses to AZD1222 COVID-19 vaccine. With 4 bases removed from V and 4 bases from J, the gap between germline ends came to 13 bases. This CDR3 region has 14 residues. CDR1 is MGHRA, CDR2 YSYEKL, per germline. Assay: immunoSEQ multiplex PCR; the TCRdb copy retains only in-frame clones and omits some. There are 100,000 to 150,000 clones in the sample; roughly 92% occur only once, and about 1.1% lies in the top ten. The rearrangement links TRBV4-1 to TRBJ1-1; D remains unclear. The sample here was peripheral blood, taken 28 days after the second AZD1222 dose. The receptor's source is an adult who received the AZD1222 COVID-19 vaccine. This chain's CDR3 is CASSREDGVTEAFF. The CDR3 DNA sequence: TGCGCCAGCAGCCGAGAGGACGGGGTCACTGAAGCTTTCTTT.